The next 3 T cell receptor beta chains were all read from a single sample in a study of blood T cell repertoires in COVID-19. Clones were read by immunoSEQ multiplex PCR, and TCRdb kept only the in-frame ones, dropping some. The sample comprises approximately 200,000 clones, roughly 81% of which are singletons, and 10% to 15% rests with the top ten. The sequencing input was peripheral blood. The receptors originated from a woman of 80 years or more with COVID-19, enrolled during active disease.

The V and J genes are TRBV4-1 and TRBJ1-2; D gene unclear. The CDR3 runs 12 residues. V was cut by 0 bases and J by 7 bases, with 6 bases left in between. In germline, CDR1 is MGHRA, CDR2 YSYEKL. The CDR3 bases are TGCGCCAGCAGCCAAGATCAGGTTGGCTACACCTTC. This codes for CASSQDQVGYTF.

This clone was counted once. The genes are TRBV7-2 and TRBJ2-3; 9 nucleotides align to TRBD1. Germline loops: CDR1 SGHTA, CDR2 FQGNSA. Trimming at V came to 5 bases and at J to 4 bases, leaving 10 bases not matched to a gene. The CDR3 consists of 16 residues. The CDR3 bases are TGTGCCAGCAGCCACAACCCGGGGACAGGGTCAGATACGCAGTATTTT. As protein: CASSHNPGTGSDTQYF.

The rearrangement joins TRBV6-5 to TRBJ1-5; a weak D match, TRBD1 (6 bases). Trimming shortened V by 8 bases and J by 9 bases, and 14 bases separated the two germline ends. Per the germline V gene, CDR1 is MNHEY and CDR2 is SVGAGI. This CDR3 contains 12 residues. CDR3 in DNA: TGTGCCAGCGCGACATCCAGGGGGCCCCAGCATTTT. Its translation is CASATSRGPQHF.